One T cell receptor beta chain is described in this entry. The PCR ran on 60 Vbeta and 13 Jbeta primers. The protocol was immunoSEQ multiplex PCR, while the TCRdb copy is restricted to in-frame clones and leaves out a portion. The table lists under 150,000 clones, approximately 78% of them singletons, with roughly 3.3% in the top ten. Trimming removed 1 base from V and 3 bases from J; junction bases left unmatched: 4. Germline-derived CDR1 and CDR2 are SGHDT and YYEEEE. This CDR3 is built from 14 residues. These data originate in a study of cytomegalovirus exposure and HLA in healthy donors. The source is a woman under 40 in good health and CMV-seropositive. V usage is TRBV5-6 and J usage is TRBJ2-7; TRBD1 aligns across 7 bases. Source material: PBMCs. This CDR3 is CASSLRGQYYEQYF. The CDR3 DNA is TGTGCCAGCAGCTTGAGGGGACAGTACTACGAGCAGTACTTC.